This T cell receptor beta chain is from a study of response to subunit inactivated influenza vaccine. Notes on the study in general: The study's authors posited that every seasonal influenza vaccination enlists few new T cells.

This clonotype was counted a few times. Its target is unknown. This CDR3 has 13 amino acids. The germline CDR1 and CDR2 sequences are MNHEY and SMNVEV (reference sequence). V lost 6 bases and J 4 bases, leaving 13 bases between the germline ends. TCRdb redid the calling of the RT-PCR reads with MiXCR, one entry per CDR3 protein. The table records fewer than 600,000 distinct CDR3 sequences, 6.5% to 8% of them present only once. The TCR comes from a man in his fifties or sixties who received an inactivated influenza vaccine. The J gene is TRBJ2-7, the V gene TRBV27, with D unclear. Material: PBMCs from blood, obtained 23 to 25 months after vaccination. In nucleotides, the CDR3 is TGTGCCAGCAGAACACTCGTAGGGTACGAGCAGTACTTC. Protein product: CASRTLVGYEQYF.